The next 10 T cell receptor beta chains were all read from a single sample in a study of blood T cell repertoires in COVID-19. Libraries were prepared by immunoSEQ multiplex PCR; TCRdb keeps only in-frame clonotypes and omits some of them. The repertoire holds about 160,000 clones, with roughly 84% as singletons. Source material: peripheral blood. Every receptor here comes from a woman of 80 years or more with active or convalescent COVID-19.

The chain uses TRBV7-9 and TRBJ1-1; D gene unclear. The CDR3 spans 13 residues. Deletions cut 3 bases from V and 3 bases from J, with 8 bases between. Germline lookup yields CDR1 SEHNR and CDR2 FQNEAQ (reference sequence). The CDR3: CASSFQVHTEAFF. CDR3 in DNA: TGTGCCAGCAGCTTTCAGGTCCACACTGAAGCTTTCTTT.

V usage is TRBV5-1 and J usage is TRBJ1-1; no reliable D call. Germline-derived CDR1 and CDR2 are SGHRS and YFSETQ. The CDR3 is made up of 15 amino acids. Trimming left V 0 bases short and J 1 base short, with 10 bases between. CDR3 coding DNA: TGCGCCAGCAGCTTGGAGCGCGTTCGGAACACTGAAGCTTTCTTT. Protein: CASSLERVRNTEAFF.

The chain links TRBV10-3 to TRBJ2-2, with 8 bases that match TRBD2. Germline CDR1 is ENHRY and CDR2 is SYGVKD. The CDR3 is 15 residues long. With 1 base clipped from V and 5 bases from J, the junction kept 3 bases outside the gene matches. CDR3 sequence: CAISELAGRTGELFF. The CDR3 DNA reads TGTGCCATCAGTGAGTTAGCGGGGAGGACCGGGGAGCTGTTTTTT.

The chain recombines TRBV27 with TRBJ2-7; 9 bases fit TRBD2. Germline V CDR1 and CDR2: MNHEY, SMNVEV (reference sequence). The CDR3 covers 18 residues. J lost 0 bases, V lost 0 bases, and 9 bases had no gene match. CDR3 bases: TGTGCCAGCAGTTTATCGAGAGGACTAGCGCCCAGCTCCTACGAGCAGTACTTC. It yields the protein CASSLSRGLAPSSYEQYF.

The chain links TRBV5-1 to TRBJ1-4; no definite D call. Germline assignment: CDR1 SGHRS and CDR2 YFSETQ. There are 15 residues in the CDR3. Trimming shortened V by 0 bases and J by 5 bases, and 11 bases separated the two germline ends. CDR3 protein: CASSLERAFNEKLFF. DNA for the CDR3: TGCGCCAGCAGCTTGGAGCGTGCTTTCAATGAAAAACTGTTTTTT.

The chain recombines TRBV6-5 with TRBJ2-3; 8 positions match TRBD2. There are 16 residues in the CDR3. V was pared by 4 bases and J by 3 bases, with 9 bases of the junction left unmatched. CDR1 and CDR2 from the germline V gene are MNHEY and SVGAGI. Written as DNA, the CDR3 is TGTGCCAGCAGTTTAACTAGCGGCCAGTGGACAGATACGCAGTATTTT. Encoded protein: CASSLTSGQWTDTQYF.

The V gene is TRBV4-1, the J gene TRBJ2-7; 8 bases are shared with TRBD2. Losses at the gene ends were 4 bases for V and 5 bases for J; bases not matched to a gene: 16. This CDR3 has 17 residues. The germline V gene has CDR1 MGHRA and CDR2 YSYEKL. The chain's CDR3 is CASSPRTDGGRFHEQYF. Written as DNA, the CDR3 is TGCGCCAGCAGCCCCAGAACGGATGGCGGGAGGTTCCACGAGCAGTACTTC.

CDR3 sequence: CASSPRAYEQYF. The CDR3 DNA is TGTGCCAGCTCACCCCGGGCCTACGAGCAGTACTTC. The J gene is TRBJ2-7, the V gene TRBV18, with D hard to call. CDR1 is KGHSH and CDR2 is LQKENI in the germline V gene. CDR3 length: 12 residues. V gave up 3 bases and J gave up 2 bases, with 5 bases separating them.

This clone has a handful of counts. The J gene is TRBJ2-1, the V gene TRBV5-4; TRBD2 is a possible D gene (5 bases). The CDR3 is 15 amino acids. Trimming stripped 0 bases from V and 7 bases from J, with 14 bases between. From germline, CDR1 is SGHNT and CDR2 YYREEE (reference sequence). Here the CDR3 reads CASSLAGRLQNEQFF. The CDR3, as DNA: TGTGCCAGCAGCTTGGCCGGTCGACTACAGAATGAGCAGTTCTTC. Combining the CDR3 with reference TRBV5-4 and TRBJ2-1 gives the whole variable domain ETGVTQSPTHLIKTRGQQVTLRCSSQSGHNTVSWYQQALGQGPQFIFQYYREEENGRGNFPPRFSGLQFPNYSSELNVNALELDDSALYLCASSLAGRLQNEQFFGPGTRLTVL.

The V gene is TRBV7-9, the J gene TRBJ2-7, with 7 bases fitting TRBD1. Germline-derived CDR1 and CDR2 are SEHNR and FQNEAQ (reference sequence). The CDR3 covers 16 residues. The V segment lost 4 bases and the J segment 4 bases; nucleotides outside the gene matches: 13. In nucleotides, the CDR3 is TGTGCCAGCAGCTACTTACGCCGGGACAGAAGATACGAGCAGTACTTC. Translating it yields CASSYLRRDRRYEQYF.